This T cell receptor (beta chain) was sequenced for a study of high-grade serous ovarian cancer treatment subgroups. Overall study: Each sample yielded on average around 7,300 unique TCR beta rearrangements from 13,000 or so reads.

V was shortened by 6 bases and J by 10 bases, with 18 bases between the two germline ends. The CDR3 totals 13 residues. Germline values: CDR1 LGHNT, CDR2 FRNRAP. TCRdb's table, derived via immunoSEQ multiplex PCR, lists solely in-frame clones and lacks some. Of around 8,000 clones in the sample, approximately 62% were seen once. Tumor samples were obtained before definitive surgery or chemotherapy. This TCR was sampled from a human donor with high-grade serous ovarian cancer. The sequencing input was tumor tissue. This chain links TRBV12-5 with TRBJ1-1, with D possibly being TRBD1 (5 bases). This CDR3 is CASGPRGEGVAFF. CDR3 bases: TGTGCTAGTGGCCCCCGGGGGGAAGGTGTAGCTTTCTTT.